The 5 T cell receptor beta chains below were found in one sample sequenced in a study of blood T cell repertoires in COVID-19. Some clones are missing from TCRdb's copy, which holds only in-frame ones; the method was immunoSEQ multiplex PCR. The sample has 200,000 to 250,000 clones, just under 90% seen once. Sequencing was done on a sample of peripheral blood. The source of these receptors is a man in his fifties or sixties who had recovered from COVID-19.

The chain uses TRBV11-2 and TRBJ1-6; TRBD1 aligns across 11 bases. This CDR3 is built from 17 residues. V lost 4 bases to trimming and J lost 8 bases; unmatched junction nucleotides: 10. Germline-derived CDR1 and CDR2 are SGHAT and FQNNGV. CDR3 sequence: CASSSRTGGLSDSPLHF. Here the CDR3 DNA reads TGTGCCAGCAGCTCCCGGACAGGGGGCTTATCTGATTCACCCCTCCACTTT.

The chain joins TRBV9 to TRBJ1-1; a weak D match, TRBD1 (5 bases). The V gene's germline CDR1 is SGDLS and CDR2 YYNGEE. This CDR3 has 14 residues. Trimming left V 1 base short and J 2 bases short, with 9 bases between. CDR3 region: CASSVKTENTEAFF. Here the CDR3 DNA reads TGTGCCAGCAGCGTAAAGACAGAAAACACTGAAGCTTTCTTT.

The V gene is TRBV9, the J gene TRBJ2-2, with 7 positions matching TRBD1. The CDR3 covers 16 residues. Germline loops: CDR1 SGDLS, CDR2 YYNGEE. The V segment lost 4 bases and the J segment 4 bases; nucleotides outside the gene matches: 10. DNA for the CDR3: TGTGCCAGCAGCCCACGCCGGGACAGCATCACCGGGGAGCTGTTTTTT. Its translation: CASSPRRDSITGELFF. The whole variable domain, filled in from reference TRBV9 and TRBJ2-2, reads DSGVTQTPKHLITATGQRVTLRCSPRSGDLSVYWYQQSLDQGLQFLIQYYNGEERAKGNILERFSAQQFPDLHSELNLSSLELGDSALYFCASSPRRDSITGELFFGEGSRLTVL.

This clone has only one observation. The rearrangement links TRBV5-4 to TRBJ2-1; unclear D gene. CDR1 SGHNT and CDR2 YYREEE come from the germline V gene (reference sequence). Trimming cost V 7 bases and J 6 bases, with 5 bases left between them. The CDR3 totals 10 residues. In DNA form, the CDR3 reads TGTGCCAGCGGCAGCAATGAGCAGTTCTTC. It codes for CASGSNEQFF. Together with reference TRBV5-4 and TRBJ2-1, the CDR3 gives the full variable domain: ETGVTQSPTHLIKTRGQQVTLRCSSQSGHNTVSWYQQALGQGPQFIFQYYREEENGRGNFPPRFSGLQFPNYSSELNVNALELDDSALYLCASGSNEQFFGPGTRLTVL.

The rearrangement joins TRBV2 to TRBJ1-6, with 10 bases identical to TRBD1. With V trimmed by 6 bases and J by 9 bases, 2 bases remained unmatched. This CDR3 has 13 amino acids. Per the germline V gene, CDR1 is SNHLY and CDR2 is FYNNEI. CDR3: CASRGTGVSPLHF. The CDR3 region has the DNA TGTGCCAGCAGGGGGACAGGGGTTTCACCCCTCCACTTT.